The present T cell receptor beta chain was sequenced within a study of T cell repertoires in cytomegalovirus infection. Concerning this clonotype: What it binds is not known.

Each CDR3 protein is one row after TCRdb ran MiXCR on the reads. Among some 320,000 distinct CDR3 sequences listed, just under 30% were seen once. The CDR3 consists of 14 residues. CDR1 and CDR2 (germline): LNHNV, YYDKDF (reference sequence). V was clipped by 4 bases and J by 4 bases; unmatched bases: 4. The specimen was cultured PBMCs, collected from culture after CMV antigen stimulation. The TCR was taken from a human donor in good health (CMV status not recorded). Some clones in this sample may be carry-over from other donors' samples. The chain uses TRBV15 and TRBJ1-3; 7 positions match TRBD1. This CDR3 is CATSTKDRGNTIYF. The DNA of the CDR3 is TGTGCCACCAGCACCAAGGACAGGGGAAACACCATATATTTT.